This passage covers 25 T cell receptor beta chains from one sample sequenced in a study of T-cell memory formation after mild COVID-19. Each CDR3 protein is one row after TCRdb ran MiXCR on the 5' RACE reads. The table shows approximately 580,000 distinct CDR3 sequences, with roughly 22% occurring only once. The material sequenced was PBMCs or a T cell subset sorted from them (not recorded which). The receptors come from an adult woman who had mild COVID-19 (a few samples of this study predate the infection). Cell type and time point are not known.

Only a few counts were recorded for this clonotype. The chain links TRBV20-1 to TRBJ2-3; TRBD2 agrees at 8 bases. The CDR3 length is 15 residues. J lost 2 bases, V lost 3 bases, and 7 bases had no gene match. Germline loops: CDR1 DFQATT, CDR2 SNEGSKA (reference sequence). The CDR3 spells CSASSLAGHTDTQYF. CDR3 in DNA: TGCAGTGCTAGCAGTTTAGCGGGACACACAGATACGCAGTATTTT.

This rearrangement joins TRBV5-6 to TRBJ2-5; a possible D gene is TRBD2 (6 bases). Trimming stripped 5 bases from V and 0 bases from J, with 14 bases between. There are 15 residues in the CDR3. Germline CDR1 is SGHDT and CDR2 is YYEEEE. Here the CDR3 reads CASRGEEIYQETQYF. In DNA, the CDR3 is TGTGCCAGCAGGGGGGAGGAAATCTACCAAGAGACCCAGTACTTC.

This clonotype was picked up a small number of times. The rearrangement uses TRBV20-1 and TRBJ2-7; unclear D gene. Germline V gene sequence: CDR1 DFQATT, CDR2 SNEGSKA (reference sequence). CDR3 length: 14 residues. The ends were cut back, 3 bases at V and 2 bases at J, with 14 bases in the middle. In DNA form, the CDR3 reads TGCAGTGCTAGGCCCGACTCCTCGCCCTACGAGCAGTACTTC. Its protein product is CSARPDSSPYEQYF.

A few counts support this clonotype. The genes are TRBV24-1 and TRBJ1-1; D possibly corresponds to TRBD1 (5 bases). The CDR3 length is 12 residues. The V end was cut by 3 bases, the J end by 11 bases, with 12 bases between. Germline V lookup: CDR1 KGHDR, CDR2 SFDVKD. CDR3 sequence: CATSDLGTAAFF. The CDR3 DNA follows: TGTGCCACCAGTGATCTAGGGACCGCGGCTTTCTTT.

The table lists this clonotype with many counts. This chain connects TRBV7-8 to TRBJ2-4, with 7 positions matching TRBD1. Germline V gene lookup returns CDR1 SGHVS and CDR2 FQNEAQ. J lost 3 bases, V lost 6 bases, and 8 bases had no gene match. CDR3 length: 15 residues. CDR3 sequence (DNA): TGTGCCAGCAGTTCAGGGGGATATAGCAAAAACATTCAGTACTTC. This encodes CASSSGGYSKNIQYF.

This clonotype was seen only a few times. V usage is TRBV5-1 and J usage is TRBJ2-1; the D gene is possibly TRBD2 (7 bases). V gave up 4 bases and J gave up 2 bases, with 16 bases separating them. Germline lookup yields CDR1 SGHRS and CDR2 YFSETQ. CDR3 length: 16 amino acids. The CDR3 loop reads CASSPGAGAAYNEQFF. CDR3 bases: TGCGCCAGCAGCCCGGGGGCGGGGGCGGCCTACAATGAGCAGTTCTTC. The entire variable domain, with the rest obtained from reference TRBV5-1 and TRBJ2-1, is as follows: KAGVTQTPRYLIKTRGQQVTLSCSPISGHRSVSWYQQTPGQGLQFLFEYFSETQRNKGNFPGRFSGRQFSNSRSEMNVSTLELGDSALYLCASSPGAGAAYNEQFFGPGTRLTVL.

The DNA for the CDR3 is TGCAGTGCTAGAGATAGCGGTGGATTTAATGAAAAACTGTTTTTT. Amino acids: CSARDSGGFNEKLFF. V usage is TRBV20-1 and J usage is TRBJ1-4; no firm D call. The V end was cut by 0 bases, the J end by 4 bases, with 12 bases between. CDR3 length equals 15 residues. Germline CDR1 DFQATT, CDR2 SNEGSKA (reference sequence).

The chain uses TRBV7-3 and TRBJ2-1; D ambiguous. Germline V gene sequence: CDR1 SGHTA, CDR2 FQGTGA. V was trimmed by 5 bases and J by 9 bases, leaving 17 bases between them. CDR3 length: 14 amino acids. CDR3 residues: CASSLKEPPAEQFF. CDR3 bases: TGTGCCAGCAGCCTAAAGGAGCCCCCCGCTGAGCAGTTCTTC.

The chain has TRBV4-1 and TRBJ1-4; the D is unclear. Trimming stripped 5 bases from V and 4 bases from J, with 8 bases between. Germline V lookup: CDR1 MGHRA, CDR2 YSYEKL. The CDR3 consists of 13 residues. The CDR3 loop is CASSVWLNEKLFF. CDR3 coding DNA: TGCGCCAGCAGCGTGTGGCTTAATGAAAAACTGTTTTTT.

The chain joins TRBV7-9 to TRBJ2-5, with D possibly called TRBD1 or TRBD2 (6 bases each). From germline, CDR1 is SEHNR and CDR2 FQNEAQ (reference sequence). CDR3 length: 14 residues. V dropped 5 bases and J dropped 5 bases, with 15 bases sitting between them. CDR3 residues: CASSRMGGAETQYF. DNA of the CDR3: TGTGCCAGCAGCCGAATGGGGGGCGCGGAGACCCAGTACTTC.

As DNA, the CDR3 is TGCAGCGCGGATCGGGGGACAACGAATGAGCAGTTCTTC. Its translation: CSADRGTTNEQFF. The V and J genes are TRBV29-1 and TRBJ2-1; D is possibly TRBD1 or TRBD2 (6 bases each). The CDR3 consists of 13 residues. V was cut by 7 bases and J by 7 bases, with 17 bases left in between. CDR1 SQVTM and CDR2 ANQGSEA come from the germline V gene.

The V and J genes are TRBV7-9 and TRBJ1-1; tentatively, D is TRBD1 (6 bases). The CDR3 runs 14 residues. CDR1 and CDR2 from the germline V gene are SEHNR and FQNEAQ (reference sequence). Trimming left V 5 bases short and J 7 bases short, with 17 bases between. The CDR3 reads CASSPKGGGLEAFF. In DNA form, the CDR3 reads TGTGCCAGCAGCCCAAAAGGAGGGGGTCTTGAAGCTTTCTTT.

The CDR3 DNA reads TGTGCCAGCAGTCGTGACAGGGGGTACGCTGAAGCTTTCTTT. Its translation is CASSRDRGYAEAFF. The J gene is TRBJ1-1, the V gene TRBV27; 9 nucleotides match TRBD1. The junction had 7 bases not matched to a gene; V was cut back by 5 bases and J by 6 bases. The CDR3 extends over 14 amino acids. In germline, CDR1 is MNHEY, CDR2 SMNVEV (reference sequence).

This clonotype was seen more than once but under ten times. This sequence joins TRBV7-8 and TRBJ2-1; D gene unclear. Germline V gene data show CDR1 as SGHVS and CDR2 as FQNEAQ. The CDR3 is made up of 15 amino acids. V was shortened by 5 bases and J by 0 bases, with 11 bases between the two germline ends. This CDR3 reads CASSLTLDSYNEQFF. In DNA, the CDR3 is TGTGCCAGCAGCCTGACTCTTGACTCCTACAATGAGCAGTTCTTC.

The table lists this clonotype with a few counts. The V call is TRBV10-3, the J call TRBJ2-7; 15 bases fit TRBD2. Per germline, CDR1 ENHRY and CDR2 SYGVKD. The CDR3 spans 18 residues. The junction had 19 bases not matched to a gene; V was cut back by 10 bases and J by 6 bases. The CDR3 DNA sequence: TGTGCCACCGCGGACCCGGGACTAGCGGGAGGCTCGGTGGGCGAGCAGTACTTC. Translated, it gives CATADPGLAGGSVGEQYF.

The chain recombines TRBV12-3 or TRBV12-4 with TRBJ1-2, with D unresolved. The CDR3 length is 14 residues. Deletions cut 3 bases from V and 8 bases from J, with 16 bases between. The CDR3 DNA follows: TGTGCCAGCAGTTTCGGGGAGCGGTCTGGAGGCTACACCTTC. It codes for CASSFGERSGGYTF.

The J gene is TRBJ1-1, the V gene TRBV7-2; no reliable D call. The V gene lost 3 bases and the J gene lost 7 bases, with 18 bases spanning the gap. The germline V gene has CDR1 SGHTA and CDR2 FQGNSA. The CDR3 is made up of 15 amino acids. In nucleotides, the CDR3 is TGTGCCAGCAGCTTGAGGCGAGGCAGGAAGGGTGAAGCTTTCTTT. Amino acid sequence: CASSLRRGRKGEAFF.

V is TRBV11-1 and J is TRBJ1-4; 8 bases fit TRBD1. The V segment lost 5 bases and the J segment 6 bases; nucleotides outside the gene matches: 5. This CDR3 is 14 amino acids long. Germline CDR1 and CDR2: SGHAT and FQDESV (reference sequence). The DNA of the CDR3 is TGTGCCAGCAGCCCGGGCAGGGGGCATGAAAAACTGTTTTTT. Protein: CASSPGRGHEKLFF.

This clonotype was picked up many times. The rearrangement links TRBV27 to TRBJ2-1; no clear D gene. The V end lost 4 bases, the J end lost 6 bases, and 16 bases lay between the germline ends. The CDR3 is 15 amino acids. Germline values: CDR1 MNHEY, CDR2 SMNVEV (reference sequence). The DNA of the CDR3 is TGTGCCAGCAGTTACTTGCCTATAGGCACCAATGAGCAGTTCTTC. This sequence encodes CASSYLPIGTNEQFF.

V is TRBV27 and J is TRBJ2-1; 8 positions agree with TRBD1. Germline V gene data show CDR1 as MNHEY and CDR2 as SMNVEV (reference sequence). The trim removed 7 bases at V and 6 bases at J, leaving 11 bases unmatched. The CDR3 is made up of 15 amino acids. CDR3: CASNLRTGSPNEQFF. The CDR3 DNA is TGTGCCAGCAACCTCCGGACAGGGAGCCCCAATGAGCAGTTCTTC.

In this sample, this clonotype turned up a few times. CDR3 sequence reads: CASSFDGITDTQYF. The DNA for the CDR3 is TGCGCCAGCAGCTTTGACGGAATCACAGATACGCAGTATTTT. V is TRBV5-1 and J is TRBJ2-3, with unresolved D. The CDR3 sequence is 14 residues long. Germline V lookup: CDR1 SGHRS, CDR2 YFSETQ. V shed 2 bases and J shed 2 bases, with 9 bases lying between them.

The J gene is TRBJ1-2, the V gene TRBV7-9; D remains unclear. The CDR3 sequence is 14 residues long. V lost 0 bases and J lost 3, with 8 bases in between. CDR1 and CDR2 (germline): SEHNR, FQNEAQ (reference sequence). The CDR3 region is CASSLATSHYGYTF. The DNA of the CDR3 is TGTGCCAGCAGCTTAGCCACCTCCCACTATGGCTACACCTTC.

This rearrangement joins TRBV9 to TRBJ2-3; tentative D call: TRBD2 (7 bases). Deletions cut 0 bases from V and 0 bases from J, with 14 bases between. The CDR3 spans 17 residues. CDR1 and CDR2 from the germline V gene are SGDLS and YYNGEE. The chain's CDR3 is CASSVDGGGGSTDTQYF. For the CDR3, the DNA is TGTGCCAGCAGCGTAGACGGAGGGGGGGGCAGCACAGATACGCAGTATTTT.

V gene TRBV10-3 combines with J gene TRBJ1-1; D not resolved. The CDR3 is 13 amino acids. Germline CDR1 ENHRY, CDR2 SYGVKD. Trimming pared 4 bases from V and 1 base from J, leaving 7 bases between. Here the CDR3 reads CAISAEGNTEAFF. CDR3 DNA sequence: TGTGCCATCAGTGCCGAGGGGAACACTGAAGCTTTCTTT.

This clonotype has a handful of counts. V usage is TRBV12-3 or TRBV12-4 and J usage is TRBJ2-7; D may match TRBD1 or TRBD2 (5 bases each). CDR3 length: 11 residues. V was cut by 3 bases and J by 6 bases, with 6 bases left in between. CDR3 DNA: TGTGCCAGCAGTTTTGGGGGCGAGCAGTACTTC. Translating gives CASSFGGEQYF.